Below are 25 T cell receptor beta chains sequenced from a single sample in a study of T cells in Graves' hyperthyroidism and ophthalmopathy. Amplified TCR beta CDR3 regions derived from RNA transcripts. The HTBI primer set was used in a first-round RT-PCR of the TCR CDR3. TCRdb re-derived calls from the multiplex PCR reads in MiXCR, one entry per CDR3 protein. The data contain about 350,000 distinct CDR3 sequences, approximately 20% of them singletons. Sequencing was performed on blood. Receptors were obtained from a woman between 18 and 30 years old with Graves' hyperthyroidism.

This clonotype came up many times. The J gene is TRBJ2-7, the V gene TRBV20-1; D gene uncertain. This CDR3 has 14 amino acids. V gave up 3 bases and J gave up 5 bases, with 17 bases separating them. Germline CDR1 DFQATT, CDR2 SNEGSKA (reference sequence). The DNA for the CDR3 is TGCAGTGCTAGTGAGTCTGGGAATTGGGACGAGCAGTACTTC. As protein: CSASESGNWDEQYF.

This clonotype was observed many times. The rearrangement joins TRBV5-5 to TRBJ1-2, with D perhaps TRBD1 (6 bases). V gave up 1 base and J gave up 4 bases, with 11 bases separating them. CDR1 and CDR2 (germline): SGHKS, YYEKEE (reference sequence). The CDR3 covers 14 residues. This CDR3 is CASSLYVTGYGYTF. DNA for the CDR3: TGTGCCAGCAGCTTGTATGTGACAGGCTATGGCTACACCTTC.

The sample holds many counts of this clonotype. CDR3 in DNA: TGCGCCAGCAGCTTACAACAGAGAAACACTGAAGCTTTCTTT. Translating it yields CASSLQQRNTEAFF. The genes are TRBV5-1 and TRBJ1-1, with D uncertain. The CDR3 runs to 14 residues. Germline V gene sequence: CDR1 SGHRS, CDR2 YFSETQ. V lost 2 bases, J lost 2 bases, and 10 bases lay in between.

Ten or more counts support this clonotype. CDR3 protein: CASSEYPFSNQPQHF. Here the CDR3 DNA reads TGTGCCAGCAGTGAATATCCGTTTAGCAATCAGCCCCAGCATTTT. The chain joins TRBV2 to TRBJ1-5; D not certain. Trimming stripped 2 bases from V and 0 bases from J, with 8 bases between. CDR3 length equals 15 residues. Per the germline V gene, CDR1 is SNHLY and CDR2 is FYNNEI.

This clonotype was observed many times. This chain links TRBV6-1 with TRBJ2-2; TRBD1 agrees at 8 bases. The J segment lost 4 bases and the V segment lost 5 bases, leaving 9 bases of the junction unmatched. CDR3 length: 16 amino acids. Germline-derived CDR1 and CDR2 are MNHNS and SASEGT. CDR3 amino acids: CASSLQDRAGTGELFF. The CDR3 DNA sequence: TGTGCCAGCAGTCTTCAGGACAGGGCGGGCACCGGGGAGCTGTTTTTT.

The sample holds many counts of this clonotype. The chain joins TRBV6-2 or TRBV6-3 to TRBJ2-7; D may be TRBD2 (6 bases). V lost 5 bases, J lost 4 bases, and 15 bases lay in between. The V gene's germline CDR1 is MNHEY and CDR2 SVGEGT. This CDR3 has 14 amino acids. CDR3 nucleotide sequence: TGTGCCAGCAGTCCCCCGGGGACTCTGTACGAGCAGTACTTC. Protein sequence: CASSPPGTLYEQYF.

Turning to this clonotype: This sequence may be a read error, since a much larger clone differs from it by one base. This CDR3 is missing its conserved last phenylalanine or tryptophan, likely due to a read error. The chain carries TRBV6-5 and TRBJ1-2; D not certain. The V and J ends lost 0 bases and 6 bases respectively, with 8 bases between them. Germline V gene sequence: CDR1 MNHEY, CDR2 SVGAGI. The CDR3 loop spans 13 amino acids. This CDR3 reads CASSYSYSDGYTY. CDR3 DNA sequence: TGTGCCAGCAGTTACTCGTACTCCGATGGCTACACCTAC.

This clonotype was seen repeatedly, ten times or more. The chain is built from TRBV27 and TRBJ2-5; D ambiguous. The CDR3 consists of 13 residues. Trimming removed 5 bases at V and 7 bases at J, with 14 bases between. Germline loops: CDR1 MNHEY, CDR2 SMNVEV (reference sequence). CDR3 nucleotides: TGTGCCAGCAGTCCCGAGCCCGTCGGGACCCAGTACTTC. Residues: CASSPEPVGTQYF.

There are many counts of this clonotype. V and J are TRBV6-1 and TRBJ1-3; TRBD1 aligns across 7 bases. The germline V gene encodes CDR1 MNHNS and CDR2 SASEGT. The junction had 0 bases not matched to a gene; V was cut back by 0 bases and J by 4 bases. The CDR3 is 14 amino acids. As DNA, the CDR3 is TGTGCCAGCAGTGAAGCGGGACAGGGAAACACCATATATTTT. Residues: CASSEAGQGNTIYF.

There are many counts of this clonotype. The chain uses TRBV11-1 and TRBJ2-4; 10 bases match TRBD1. V was clipped by 5 bases and J by 8 bases; unmatched bases: 6. CDR1 SGHAT and CDR2 FQDESV come from the germline V gene (reference sequence). The length of the CDR3 is 14 residues. CDR3 DNA sequence: TGTGCCAGCAGCCCCGACAGGGGGCGAGACATTCAGTACTTC. Translating gives CASSPDRGRDIQYF.

In its sample, this clonotype was seen many times. The chain employs TRBV27 and TRBJ2-6; 7 positions agree with TRBD1. The J segment lost 4 bases and the V segment lost 4 bases, leaving 10 bases of the junction unmatched. The CDR3 contains 17 residues. The germline gives CDR1 MNHEY, CDR2 SMNVEV (reference sequence). CDR3 DNA sequence: TGTGCCAGCAGTTACAGGGGCGGTACAACGGGGGCCAACGTCCTGACTTTC. It specifies CASSYRGGTTGANVLTF. The variable domain in full, with the rest retrieved from reference TRBV27 and TRBJ2-6, is EAQVTQNPRYLITVTGKKLTVTCSQNMNHEYMSWYRQDPGLGLRQIYYSMNVEVTDKGDVPEGYKVSRKEKRNFPLILESPSPNQTSLYFCASSYRGGTTGANVLTFGAGSRLTVL.

This clonotype appeared many times. A much bigger clone sits one base away, suggesting this may be a read error. This chain connects TRBV6-1 to TRBJ2-5; weak D call: TRBD2 (6 bases). The CDR3 length is 14 residues. V shed 6 bases and J shed 4 bases, with 15 bases lying between them. In germline, CDR1 is MNHNS, CDR2 SASEGT. CDR3: CASSPDWRGETQYF. CDR3 nucleotide sequence: TGTGCCAGCAGCCCGGACTGGAGGGGAGAGACCCAGTACTTC.

The gene calls are TRBV20-1 and TRBJ2-7, with 7 bases identical to TRBD2. The J segment lost 4 bases and the V segment lost 8 bases, leaving 14 bases of the junction unmatched. This CDR3 spans 14 amino acids. Germline CDR1 DFQATT, CDR2 SNEGSKA (reference sequence). The CDR3 coding sequence is TGCAGTCCCCTTGGGGGGAGGGTGGGTTACGAGCAGTACTTC. It encodes CSPLGGRVGYEQYF.

This clonotype has ten or more counts. This chain connects TRBV7-9 to TRBJ2-5; the D is unclear. Germline values: CDR1 SEHNR, CDR2 FQNEAQ (reference sequence). The CDR3 totals 11 residues. V lost 11 bases and J lost 4, with 11 bases in between. This CDR3 reads CASTGVETQYF. For the CDR3, the DNA is TGTGCCTCAACGGGTGTAGAGACCCAGTACTTC.

This clonotype has just a few counts. The chain joins TRBV5-1 to TRBJ2-5, with D uncertain. Deletions cut 1 base from V and 2 bases from J, with 6 bases between. CDR3 length equals 13 residues. Germline assignment: CDR1 SGHRS and CDR2 YFSETQ. CDR3 sequence reads: CASSLIGQETQYF. Written as DNA, the CDR3 is TGCGCCAGCAGCTTGATAGGACAAGAGACCCAGTACTTC.

The chain uses TRBV6-5 and TRBJ2-7, with D perhaps matching TRBD1 or TRBD2 (7 bases each). Trimming removed 2 bases from V and 4 bases from J, with 15 bases in between. The CDR3 totals 15 residues. Germline CDR1 MNHEY, CDR2 SVGAGI. Here the CDR3 reads CASSYGGGGGYEQYF. CDR3 coding DNA: TGTGCCAGCAGTTACGGGGGAGGGGGCGGGTACGAGCAGTACTTC.

The chain uses TRBV6-1 and TRBJ1-1; D is unclear. This CDR3 spans 14 amino acids. V was pared by 2 bases and J by 1 base, with 8 bases between. Germline V lookup: CDR1 MNHNS, CDR2 SASEGT. The CDR3 protein is CASSERPANTEAFF. The CDR3 DNA reads as TGTGCCAGCAGTGAACGGCCGGCGAACACTGAAGCTTTCTTT.

This clonotype occurred many times. The chain combines TRBV4-1 with TRBJ1-5; possible D gene TRBD1, 5 bases. The CDR3 has 16 amino acids. V lost 7 bases and J 0 bases, leaving 16 bases between the germline ends. CDR1 and CDR2 (germline): MGHRA, YSYEKL. CDR3 in DNA: TGCGCCAGCATTCCAACGCGGGGGATTAGCAATCAGCCCCAGCATTTT. Residues: CASIPTRGISNQPQHF.

This clonotype was counted ten times or more. The V call is TRBV9, the J call TRBJ1-2, with D unresolved. The CDR3 runs to 16 residues. From germline, CDR1 is SGDLS and CDR2 YYNGEE. With 0 bases removed from V and 4 bases from J, the gap between germline ends came to 16 bases. CDR3 nucleotide sequence: TGTGCCAGCAGCGTAGGTGCTAGACCGAAGGGCTATGGCTACACCTTC. It is translated as CASSVGARPKGYGYTF.

The V and J genes are TRBV7-9 and TRBJ2-5; D possibly corresponds to TRBD1 (6 bases). Trimming took 6 bases from V and 4 from J, leaving 21 bases between them. Germline V gene sequence: CDR1 SEHNR, CDR2 FQNEAQ (reference sequence). The CDR3 is 16 amino acids. The CDR3 reads CASSSARISRGETQYF. CDR3 bases: TGTGCCAGCAGTTCAGCCCGTATCAGCAGGGGAGAGACCCAGTACTTC.

Ten or more counts support this clonotype. The V call is TRBV29-1, the J call TRBJ1-2; perhaps TRBD1 as D (6 bases). The CDR3 covers 14 residues. Germline lookup yields CDR1 SQVTM and CDR2 ANQGSEA. Trimming left V 5 bases short and J 4 bases short, with 17 bases between. This chain's CDR3 is CSVSNRDTPYGYTF. The CDR3 bases are TGCAGCGTTTCGAACAGGGATACTCCCTATGGCTACACCTTC.

The table lists this clonotype with a count of one. This chain joins TRBV12-3 or TRBV12-4 and TRBJ1-2; possible D gene TRBD1, 6 bases. The CDR3 runs to 11 residues. V lost 6 bases and J lost 11, with 13 bases in between. CDR3 protein: CASRGYRDYTF. DNA of the CDR3: TGTGCCAGCAGGGGGTACAGGGATTACACCTTC.

The table lists this clonotype with many counts. The rearrangement links TRBV4-2 to TRBJ2-2; 10 nucleotides match TRBD2. Trimming took 7 bases from V and 5 from J; bases not matched to a gene: 4. Germline V gene data show CDR1 as LGHNA and CDR2 as YNFKEQ. CDR3 length: 14 residues. CDR3 nucleotides: TGTGCCAGCAACGTAGCGGGGGGAACCGGGGAGCTGTTTTTT. Its translation: CASNVAGGTGELFF.

As concerns this clonotype: This may come from a read error, since a much larger clone is one base off. The chain uses TRBV4-2 and TRBJ1-2; D unclear. Germline V lookup: CDR1 LGHNA, CDR2 YNFKEQ. This CDR3 region has 15 residues. The CDR3 region is CASSQDSGPGYGYSF. Written as DNA, the CDR3 is TGTGCCAGCAGCCAAGATTCGGGTCCCGGCTATGGCTACAGCTTC.

This clonotype was recorded many times. The V and J genes are TRBV5-1 and TRBJ1-5; 9 nucleotides align to TRBD1. CDR1 is SGHRS and CDR2 is YFSETQ in the germline V gene. After removal of 3 bases from V and 3 bases from J, the junction contained 4 bases not matched to a gene. CDR3 length: 15 amino acids. The CDR3 protein is CASSWGTGLNQPQHF. CDR3 sequence (DNA): TGCGCCAGCAGCTGGGGGACAGGGCTCAATCAGCCCCAGCATTTT. Supplemented by reference TRBV5-1 and TRBJ1-5, the full variable domain reads KAGVTQTPRYLIKTRGQQVTLSCSPISGHRSVSWYQQTPGQGLQFLFEYFSETQRNKGNFPGRFSGRQFSNSRSEMNVSTLELGDSALYLCASSWGTGLNQPQHFGDGTRLSIL.